This TCR beta chain emerged from a study of blood T cell repertoires in COVID-19 (dated by TCRdb to 2019 to 2021). As for the study more broadly: Samples from collaborators originated in the United States, Italy and Spain and spanned both the acute and convalescent phases of COVID-19. The prospective study material was composed of cDNA or gDNA derived from T cells, B-cell-depleted T cells, or PBMCs. Nearly every sample came with metadata listing a de-identified subject ID, COVID-19 status, age in years and sex. HLA class I and class II types, where available, came from metadata supplied by the sample provider rather than from assay-based typing. Subjects who had been exposed to COVID-19, were actively infected with it, or had recovered from it provided the deeply sampled blood TCRbeta repertoires that made up the dataset. The repertoires were released in a freely available public database intended as a resource for research on the immune response to SARS-CoV-2. The samples were drawn from two sources: the first 160 participants of the ongoing ImmuneRACE study, and approximately 1,300 subjects contributed by 6 global collaborators.

The CDR3 starts with the cysteine, ends with the phenylalanine, and has 15 residues. The retained sequence is limited to the CDR3, 45 bases, with the frame set at the first base. V loses 0 bases, J loses 2 bases, and the germline ends lie 8 bases apart. The germline V gene gives CDR1 as SGHVS and CDR2 as FQNEAQ. Study-wide conclusions, independent of this receptor: Clinical and demographic metadata were provided uncurated, with the amount varying by source and participant.

TCRbeta CDR3 regions were amplified from genomic DNA using the immunoSEQ Assay, a bias-controlled multiplex PCR. In the source study's methods: Within the assay, amplification of reference gene primers was used to estimate how many nucleated cells each sample contained. Sequence reads were collapsed and filtered to measure the absolute abundance of every unique TCRbeta CDR3 rearrangement. For each sample, productive Simpson clonality was calculated as the square root of Simpson's diversity index over productive rearrangements. TCRdb took this table from immuneACCESS and kept in-frame rearrangements with V and J called. Such tables lack part of the clones; where checked against another copy, unresolved V genes explain under half of the gap, and the rest is unexplained. V, J and clone size were drawn from that table, and D and trimming were deduced from the DNA. The sample table records about 140,000 clones; around 87% of these occur just once. The ten most abundant clones make up around 5% of the sample.

Points on this clone: No cognate antigen has been identified for it. Base qualities are missing; no much larger clone stands one base away.

Each collaborating institution followed its own protocols to collect whole blood in K2EDTA tubes. For TCRbeta analysis, collaborators shipped samples as frozen whole blood, isolated PBMCs, or DNA extracted from either of those sample types. Input material: peripheral blood. This receptor chain uses TRBV7-8 and TRBJ1-5, with an unclear D gene assignment. The sequence was obtained from a human donor in a cohort sampled during active COVID-19. The DNA sequence is given as TGTGCCAGCAGCTTAGCAGGCGGAGGCAATCAGCCCCAGCATTTT. This is translated as CASSLAGGGNQPQHF. Supplemented by the reference TRBV7-8 and TRBJ1-5 proteins around the CDR3, the complete variable domain is GAGVSQSPRYKVAKRGQDVALRCDPISGHVSLFWYQQALGQGPEFLTYFQNEAQLDKSGLPSDRFFAERPEGSVSTLKIQRTQQEDSAVYLCASSLAGGGNQPQHFGDGTRLSIL.